Below, 28 T cell receptor beta chains from the same sample are listed, as sequenced in a study of cytomegalovirus exposure and HLA in healthy donors. With 60 Vbeta and 13 Jbeta primers, the PCR was carried out. Clones were sequenced by immunoSEQ multiplex PCR, and TCRdb holds only the in-frame ones, with some missing. The sample lists approximately 92,000 clones; roughly 79% were seen once. The specimen was PBMCs. These receptors originate from a woman in her seventies in good health and CMV-seropositive.

J is TRBJ2-7 and V is TRBV30, with TRBD2 as a possible D gene (5 bases). Germline CDR1 and CDR2: GTSNPN and SVGIG (reference sequence). The CDR3 runs to 13 residues. Trimming took off 5 bases at V and 0 bases at J, with 11 bases between the two ends. The CDR3 DNA reads as TGTGCCTGGGAGCCCGGGGACTCCTACGAGCAGTACTTC. Translating gives CAWEPGDSYEQYF.

V usage is TRBV6-4 and J usage is TRBJ2-3, with 7 bases lining up with TRBD2. This CDR3 spans 16 amino acids. Germline V gene data show CDR1 as MRHNA and CDR2 as SNTAGT. J lost 3 bases, V lost 3 bases, and 9 bases had no gene match. Written as DNA, the CDR3 is TGTGCCAGCAGTGAAATTTCTAGCGGCCTAACAGATACGCAGTATTTT. It yields the protein CASSEISSGLTDTQYF.

The CDR3 sequence: CASSLTSLKGLAGYNEQFF. As DNA, the CDR3 is TGTGCCAGCAGCTTAACGTCCCTCAAGGGACTAGCGGGGTACAATGAGCAGTTCTTC. V gene TRBV7-3 combines with J gene TRBJ2-1; 13 nucleotides match TRBD2. Germline CDR1 and CDR2: SGHTA and FQGTGA. V shed 0 bases and J 4 bases; nucleotides not matched to a gene: 9. The CDR3 has 19 amino acids.

V gene TRBV20-1 combines with J gene TRBJ2-1, with D unresolved. The germline V gene has CDR1 DFQATT and CDR2 SNEGSKA (reference sequence). The CDR3 covers 11 residues. V lost 5 bases and J 5 bases, leaving 7 bases between the germline ends. The chain's CDR3 is CSAGRNNEQFF. The CDR3 DNA reads TGCAGTGCTGGCAGAAACAATGAGCAGTTCTTC.

The count of this clone is one. This chain connects TRBV28 to TRBJ2-1; TRBD2 aligns across 14 bases. Germline CDR1 MDHEN, CDR2 SYDVKM. J was trimmed by 7 bases and V by 5 bases; bases with no gene match: 13. The CDR3 length is 18 residues. The CDR3, as DNA: TGTGCCAGCAGTGGCATATCCGGGACTAGCGGGAGTGGGAATGAGCAGTTCTTC. Its protein product is CASSGISGTSGSGNEQFF.

The chain couples TRBV25-1 to TRBJ2-7; TRBD1 might be the D (7 bases). V lost 2 bases to trimming and J lost 5 bases, with 19 bases between them. Germline CDR1 is MGHDK and CDR2 is SYGVNS. The CDR3 sequence is 16 residues long. CDR3 sequence: CASSERGGGRDNEQYF. For the CDR3, the DNA is TGTGCCAGCAGTGAACGCGGAGGGGGCAGAGACAACGAGCAGTACTTC.

The V call is TRBV6-1, the J call TRBJ2-1; D is ambiguous. Trimming left V 2 bases short and J 4 bases short, with 6 bases between. From germline, CDR1 is MNHNS and CDR2 SASEGT. This CDR3 has 13 residues. As DNA, the CDR3 is TGTGCCAGCAGTGAATTCAGGTACAATGAGCAGTTCTTC. Translating it yields CASSEFRYNEQFF.

This clone has more than one count but fewer than ten. This chain uses TRBV18 with TRBJ1-4; D is perhaps TRBD1 (5 bases). The CDR3 contains 14 residues. The V and J ends lost 2 bases and 8 bases respectively, with 12 bases between them. The germline V gene has CDR1 KGHSH and CDR2 LQKENI. CDR3 in amino acids: CASSPSGVWEKLFF. As DNA, the CDR3 is TGTGCCAGCTCACCATCGGGGGTTTGGGAAAAACTGTTTTTT.

This clone was found once. The CDR3 sequence: CASSDPGVSYEQYF. The CDR3, as DNA: TGTGCCAGCAGCGACCCGGGAGTATCCTACGAGCAGTACTTC. The rearrangement links TRBV2 to TRBJ2-5; a weak D match, TRBD2 (6 bases). Matching the DNA end better, TRBJ2-7 makes the J call doubtful. In germline, CDR1 is SNHLY, CDR2 FYNNEI. The CDR3 has 14 amino acids.

This clone was detected only a few times. The chain employs TRBV4-3 and TRBJ2-7, with a weak D call TRBD1 (5 bases). V was trimmed by 3 bases and J by 6 bases, leaving 15 bases between them. Germline-derived CDR1 and CDR2 are LGHNA and YSLEER. The CDR3 spans 14 residues. CDR3 sequence reads: CASSQANLRVEQYF. DNA of the CDR3: TGCGCCAGCAGCCAGGCGAATCTCAGGGTCGAGCAGTACTTC.

This clone was counted only a few times. Here the CDR3 reads CSGGQGPNTEAFF. Written as DNA, the CDR3 is TGCAGCGGTGGACAGGGCCCAAACACTGAAGCTTTCTTT. The chain couples TRBV29-1 to TRBJ1-1; 8 bases align to TRBD1. Germline V gene data show CDR1 as SQVTM and CDR2 as ANQGSEA. The CDR3 runs 13 residues. V was clipped by 7 bases and J by 2 bases; unmatched bases: 6.

The genes are TRBV30 and TRBJ2-7; 10 bases map to TRBD1. The V gene's germline CDR1 is GTSNPN and CDR2 SVGIG (reference sequence). The CDR3 totals 14 residues. J lost 6 bases, V lost 3 bases, and 8 bases had no gene match. The CDR3 DNA follows: TGTGCCTGGAGCGCGGGACAGGGGAAGGGCGAGCAGTACTTC. It is translated as CAWSAGQGKGEQYF.

The chain carries TRBV7-2 and TRBJ1-2; maybe TRBD1 (5 bases). V gave up 5 bases and J gave up 8 bases, with 18 bases separating them. This CDR3 comprises 14 residues. Per germline, CDR1 SGHTA and CDR2 FQGNSA. CDR3 sequence (DNA): TGTGCCAGCAGCAATTACATGGGGCCTGGGGGCTACACCTTC. As protein: CASSNYMGPGGYTF.

In the case of this clone: The same CDR3 arises from other DNA sequences in this sample as well. The rearrangement uses TRBV7-2 and TRBJ2-3; D remains ambiguous. The CDR3 has 14 amino acids. Germline values: CDR1 SGHTA, CDR2 FQGNSA. V was shortened by 5 bases and J by 0 bases, with 9 bases between the two germline ends. CDR3: CASSLGHSTDTQYF. The CDR3 nucleotides are TGTGCCAGCAGCCTAGGGCACAGCACAGATACGCAGTATTTT. Full variable domain (remainder filled in from reference TRBV7-2 and TRBJ2-3): GAGVSQSPSNKVTEKGKDVELRCDPISGHTALYWYRQSLGQGLEFLIYFQGNSAPDKSGLPSDRFSAERTGGSVSTLTIQRTQQEDSAVYLCASSLGHSTDTQYFGPGTRLTVL.

The CDR3 spells CASSLARDSNTDTQYF. Written as DNA, the CDR3 is TGTGCCAGCAGCTTGGCCCGGGACAGCAACACAGATACGCAGTATTTT. The V gene is TRBV5-4, the J gene TRBJ2-3; 7 bases fit TRBD1. This CDR3 region has 16 residues. Trimming at V came to 0 bases and at J to 2 bases, leaving 6 bases not matched to a gene. Per germline, CDR1 SGHNT and CDR2 YYREEE (reference sequence).

This clone was counted a few times. The chain joins TRBV6-1 to TRBJ1-1; no clear D. Trimming took 6 bases from V and 0 from J, leaving 8 bases between them. Germline CDR1 MNHNS, CDR2 SASEGT. This CDR3 comprises 13 residues. Here the CDR3 DNA reads TGTGCCAGCAGATCAGTCATGAACACTGAAGCTTTCTTT. This translates into CASRSVMNTEAFF.

V gene TRBV5-6 combines with J gene TRBJ1-3; TRBD1 agrees at 8 bases. The CDR3 loop spans 16 amino acids. Germline-derived CDR1 and CDR2 are SGHDT and YYEEEE. V lost 5 bases to trimming and J lost 4 bases; unmatched junction nucleotides: 11. In DNA form, the CDR3 reads TGTGCCAGCAGTAGAGGTTCAGGGGGCGCGGGAAACACCATATATTTT. This gives the protein CASSRGSGGAGNTIYF. Full variable domain (remainder filled in from reference TRBV5-6 and TRBJ1-3): DAGVTQSPTHLIKTRGQQVTLRCSPKSGHDTVSWYQQALGQGPQFIFQYYEEEERQRGNFPDRFSGHQFPNYSSELNVNALLLGDSALYLCASSRGSGGAGNTIYFGEGSWLTVV.

V and J are TRBV19 and TRBJ1-1; possible D gene TRBD1, 5 bases. CDR3 size: 12 residues. Germline values: CDR1 LNHDA, CDR2 SQIVND (reference sequence). Trimming took 3 bases from V and 6 from J, leaving 8 bases between them. CDR3: CASSIRGSEAFF. Written as DNA, the CDR3 is TGTGCCAGTAGTATTCGGGGGTCTGAAGCTTTCTTT.

Ten or more counts support this clone. The chain recombines TRBV5-4 with TRBJ1-2; 9 bases map to TRBD1. After removal of 4 bases from V and 2 bases from J, the junction contained 6 bases not matched to a gene. This CDR3 comprises 15 residues. CDR1 is SGHNT and CDR2 is YYREEE in the germline V gene (reference sequence). DNA of the CDR3: TGTGCCAGCAGCCACCGGACAGGGGCAAACTATGGCTACACCTTC. As protein: CASSHRTGANYGYTF.

Comment on this clone: At one boundary the junction diverges from the germline segment, which might be a read error. This chain joins TRBV9 and TRBJ1-3; D may be TRBD1 (5 bases). The CDR3 is made up of 15 amino acids. Germline CDR1 is SGDLS and CDR2 is YYNGEE. The CDR3 here is CASSVEGALGNIIYF. The CDR3 DNA reads as TGTGCCAGCAGCGTCGAAGGGGCTCTTGGAAACATCATATATTTT.

The V and J genes are TRBV7-2 and TRBJ1-1; TRBD1 might be the D (6 bases). Germline-derived CDR1 and CDR2 are SGHTA and FQGNSA. This CDR3 spans 15 amino acids. With 6 bases removed from V and 1 base from J, the gap between germline ends came to 15 bases. In nucleotides, the CDR3 is TGTGCCAGCAGTCGGACCGGGACAACGAACACTGAAGCTTTCTTT. Protein: CASSRTGTTNTEAFF. Full variable domain (rest looked up from reference TRBV7-2 and TRBJ1-1): GAGVSQSPSNKVTEKGKDVELRCDPISGHTALYWYRQSLGQGLEFLIYFQGNSAPDKSGLPSDRFSAERTGGSVSTLTIQRTQQEDSAVYLCASSRTGTTNTEAFFGQGTRLTVV.

Here the CDR3 reads CASSLPGRVNTEAFF. In DNA, the CDR3 is TGTGCCAGCAGTTTACCAGGGAGGGTGAACACTGAAGCTTTCTTT. The V and J genes are TRBV28 and TRBJ1-1; perhaps TRBD1 as D (5 bases). In germline, CDR1 is MDHEN, CDR2 SYDVKM. Trimming removed 2 bases at V and 0 bases at J, with 10 bases between. The length of the CDR3 is 15 residues.

V and J are TRBV5-5 and TRBJ2-5, with 9 nucleotides matching TRBD2. The CDR3 loop spans 20 amino acids. V lost 0 bases and J lost 3; bases outside the gene matches: 18. CDR1 SGHKS and CDR2 YYEKEE come from the germline V gene (reference sequence). The CDR3, as DNA: TGTGCCAGCAGCTTGGCCCCAGGGCCGATAGCGGGAGAGGGGGAAGAGACCCAGTACTTC. It specifies CASSLAPGPIAGEGEETQYF.

This clone was counted between two and nine times. The genes are TRBV10-3 and TRBJ2-5, with TRBD2 identical over 11 bases. This CDR3 is 15 amino acids long. Trimming cost V 3 bases and J 4 bases; bases outside gene matches: 4. Per the germline V gene, CDR1 is ENHRY and CDR2 is SYGVKD. CDR3 sequence: CAISDLGLAAETQYF. The CDR3 bases are TGTGCCATCAGTGACCTGGGACTAGCGGCAGAGACCCAGTACTTC.

The chain couples TRBV7-8 to TRBJ2-2; D is perhaps TRBD1 (6 bases). In germline, CDR1 is SGHVS, CDR2 FQNEAQ. V was pared by 4 bases and J by 4 bases, with 10 bases between. The CDR3 has 14 amino acids. This chain's CDR3 is CASSYREGTGELFF. The CDR3 DNA follows: TGTGCCAGCAGCTACAGGGAAGGCACCGGGGAGCTGTTTTTT.

V gene TRBV19 combines with J gene TRBJ2-5; D possibly corresponds to TRBD1 (6 bases). There are 15 residues in the CDR3. The V gene lost 7 bases and the J gene lost 4 bases, with 19 bases spanning the gap. Germline CDR1 and CDR2: LNHDA and SQIVND (reference sequence). The DNA for the CDR3 is TGTGCCAGTACTTCTGGTGGGGGCCGAGGAGAGACCCAGTACTTC. This sequence encodes CASTSGGGRGETQYF.

The rearrangement links TRBV27 to TRBJ1-6; D unresolved. V was cut by 3 bases and J by 4 bases, with 19 bases left in between. Germline CDR1 and CDR2: MNHEY and SMNVEV (reference sequence). The CDR3 spans 18 residues. This chain's CDR3 is CASSFLNSVAVYNSPLHF. In DNA, the CDR3 is TGTGCCAGCAGTTTCTTAAATAGCGTAGCAGTTTATAATTCACCCCTCCACTTT.

The chain links TRBV2 to TRBJ2-1; 7 bases align to TRBD1. This CDR3 spans 15 amino acids. Germline CDR1 is SNHLY and CDR2 is FYNNEI. V dropped 6 bases and J dropped 6; count of bases not matched to a gene: 11. CDR3 loop: CASSRDSLDSNEQFF. The CDR3, as DNA: TGTGCCAGCAGCAGGGACAGCCTGGACTCCAATGAGCAGTTCTTC.